Below, 22 T cell receptor beta chains from the same sample are listed, as sequenced in a study of blood T cell repertoires in COVID-19. TCRdb's table, derived via immunoSEQ multiplex PCR, lists solely in-frame clones and lacks some. This table has under 200,000 clones, approximately 79% appearing once. Sequencing was carried out using peripheral blood. Receptors originate from a woman aged 55-70 years with COVID-19, enrolled during active disease.

This chain connects TRBV28 to TRBJ2-5; D not resolved. CDR1 and CDR2 (germline): MDHEN, SYDVKM. The CDR3 has 10 residues. Trimming stripped 7 bases from V and 5 bases from J, with 5 bases between. Here the CDR3 reads CASTLETQYF. The CDR3 bases are TGTGCCAGCACCCTGGAGACCCAGTACTTC.

The chain employs TRBV5-1 and TRBJ2-3, with 10 positions matching TRBD1. J gave up 4 bases and V 7 bases, and 3 bases lay outside the gene matches. This CDR3 has 13 residues. The germline V gene has CDR1 SGHRS and CDR2 YFSETQ. CDR3 coding DNA: TGCGCCAGCCGACAGGGGGCTCCAGATACGCAGTATTTT. Translating gives CASRQGAPDTQYF.

The chain has TRBV7-9 and TRBJ1-3, with 9 bases identical to TRBD1. The germline V gene has CDR1 SEHNR and CDR2 FQNEAQ (reference sequence). V gave up 10 bases and J gave up 3 bases; unmatched junction bases: 7. This CDR3 has 14 residues. The DNA of the CDR3 is TGTGCCAACAACACAGGGGGCATTGGAAACACCATATATTTT. This encodes CANNTGGIGNTIYF.

This clone has only one observation. The rearrangement links TRBV3-1 (or the pseudogene TRBV3-2) to TRBJ2-7, with 14 positions matching TRBD2. Per germline, CDR1 LGHDT and CDR2 YNNKEL (reference sequence). The V segment lost 4 bases and the J segment 1 base; nucleotides outside the gene matches: 9. This CDR3 is 18 amino acids long. CDR3 region: CASSRMGLAGESSYEQYF. CDR3 nucleotide sequence: TGTGCCAGCAGCCGGATGGGACTAGCGGGAGAGTCGTCCTACGAGCAGTACTTC.

The chain is built from TRBV6-5 and TRBJ1-2; D unresolved. The CDR3 contains 13 residues. The V gene's germline CDR1 is MNHEY and CDR2 SVGAGI. Trimming left V 6 bases short and J 1 base short, with 9 bases between. CDR3 bases: TGTGCCAGCAGCCGTTCCCTTAACTATGGCTACACCTTC. This translates into CASSRSLNYGYTF.

The chain joins TRBV2 to TRBJ2-1; the match to TRBD1 covers 7 bases. This CDR3 region has 15 residues. V lost 7 bases, J lost 3 bases, and 9 bases stayed unmatched. The germline gives CDR1 SNHLY, CDR2 FYNNEI. Here the CDR3 DNA reads TGTGCCAGCACTTCCGGGACAGCCCTCTACAATGAGCAGTTCTTC. Encoded protein: CASTSGTALYNEQFF.

The chain is built from TRBV3-1 (or the pseudogene TRBV3-2) and TRBJ2-4, with TRBD1 as a possible D gene (5 bases). CDR3 length equals 17 residues. Germline-derived CDR1 and CDR2 are LGHDT and YNNKEL (reference sequence). Trimming took off 1 base at V and 3 bases at J, with 16 bases between the two ends. The CDR3 reads CASSQVANQGVKNIQYF. The CDR3 nucleotides are TGTGCCAGCAGCCAAGTGGCCAACCAGGGTGTCAAAAACATTCAGTACTTC.

This clone was observed once. The chain combines TRBV11-3 with TRBJ2-1; 10 positions match TRBD2. J was trimmed by 2 bases and V by 2 bases; bases with no gene match: 0. The germline gives CDR1 SGHNT, CDR2 YENEEA. This CDR3 is built from 15 residues. The CDR3 region has the DNA TGTGCCAGCAGCTTACTAGCGGGAGCCTACAATGAGCAGTTCTTC. Its protein is CASSLLAGAYNEQFF. The variable domain in full, with the rest retrieved from reference TRBV11-3 and TRBJ2-1, is EAGVVQSPRYKIIEKKQPVAFWCNPISGHNTLYWYLQNLGQGPELLIRYENEEAVDDSQLPKDRFSAERLKGVDSTLKIQPAELGDSAVYLCASSLLAGAYNEQFFGPGTRLTVL.

This clone has a single count. V gene TRBV3-1 (or the pseudogene TRBV3-2) combines with J gene TRBJ2-7; possible D gene TRBD1, 5 bases. V was clipped by 1 base and J by 5 bases, with 12 bases between them. Germline CDR1 is LGHDT and CDR2 is YNNKEL (reference sequence). CDR3 length equals 14 residues. The CDR3 DNA is TGTGCCAGCAGCCAAGGGACACCTCTCGACGAGCAGTACTTC. As protein: CASSQGTPLDEQYF.

This clone was observed a handful of times. The chain carries TRBV28 and TRBJ1-2; a possible D gene is TRBD1 (5 bases). Deletions cut 3 bases from V and 5 bases from J, with 10 bases between. CDR1 and CDR2 (germline): MDHEN, SYDVKM. There are 13 residues in the CDR3. Written as DNA, the CDR3 is TGTGCCAGCAGTTTCGGGGGGGGATATGGCTACACCTTC. Its protein is CASSFGGGYGYTF.

The table lists this clone with a few counts. This chain connects TRBV29-1 to TRBJ2-3; D not certain. The V and J ends lost 4 bases and 1 base respectively, with 3 bases between them. The CDR3 contains 11 residues. Germline CDR1 SQVTM, CDR2 ANQGSEA. CDR3 residues: CSVARTDTQYF. Here the CDR3 DNA reads TGCAGCGTTGCTCGCACAGATACGCAGTATTTT.

In its sample, this clone was seen a few times. The chain carries TRBV21-1 and TRBJ1-5. TRBV21-1 corresponds to a pseudogene. The CDR3 sequence is 13 residues long. CDR3 residues: CASDREGNQPQHF. CDR3 coding DNA: TGTGCCAGCGATAGGGAGGGCAATCAGCCCCAGCATTTT.

The gene calls are TRBV19 and TRBJ1-5; 10 nucleotides match TRBD1. Germline V gives CDR1 LNHDA, CDR2 SQIVND (reference sequence). The CDR3 covers 17 residues. V lost 4 bases and J lost 4; bases outside the gene matches: 10. For the CDR3, the DNA is TGTGCCAGTAGTAGTTTTCCGGGACAGGGGAATAATCAGCCCCAGCATTTT. Amino acid sequence: CASSSFPGQGNNQPQHF.

V and J are TRBV6-5 and TRBJ1-2; 7 bases map to TRBD1. This CDR3 has 14 amino acids. Germline CDR1 reads MNHEY; CDR2 reads SVGAGI. Losses at the gene ends were 5 bases for V and 4 bases for J; bases not matched to a gene: 7. The CDR3 sequence is CASSKGQTTYGYTF. CDR3 nucleotide sequence: TGTGCCAGCAGTAAGGGACAGACGACCTATGGCTACACCTTC.

The chain is built from TRBV7-2 and TRBJ1-4, with 7 bases fitting TRBD1. Germline-derived CDR1 and CDR2 are SGHTA and FQGNSA. The CDR3 totals 17 residues. The V and J ends lost 3 bases and 0 bases, in that order; junction bases with no gene match: 7. The CDR3 protein is CASSFRPGQATNEKLFF. CDR3 coding DNA: TGTGCCAGCAGCTTTCGACCTGGACAGGCAACTAATGAAAAACTGTTTTTT.

V and J are TRBV30 and TRBJ1-1; TRBD1 matches at 9 bases. In germline, CDR1 is GTSNPN, CDR2 SVGIG (reference sequence). This CDR3 has 13 amino acids. V was pared by 4 bases and J by 3 bases, with 3 bases of the junction left unmatched. The CDR3, as DNA: TGTGCCTGGACTACAGGGGGCCACACTGAAGCTTTCTTT. This encodes CAWTTGGHTEAFF. The complete variable domain, with remaining parts taken from reference TRBV30 and TRBJ1-1, reads SQTIHQWPATLVQPVGSPLSLECTVEGTSNPNLYWYRQAAGRGLQLLFYSVGIGQISSEVPQNLSASRPQDRQFILSSKKLLLSDSGFYLCAWTTGGHTEAFFGQGTRLTVV.

V usage is TRBV19 and J usage is TRBJ1-6, with 7 bases matching TRBD1. CDR3 size: 15 residues. V was clipped by 7 bases and J by 5 bases; unmatched bases: 8. CDR1 is LNHDA and CDR2 is SQIVND in the germline V gene (reference sequence). In nucleotides, the CDR3 is TGTGCCAGTAAGAGACATGGGACAGATAATTCACCCCTCCACTTT. It specifies CASKRHGTDNSPLHF.

The chain recombines TRBV29-1 with TRBJ1-1, with D perhaps matching TRBD1 (6 bases). V lost 4 bases and J 0 bases, leaving 12 bases between the germline ends. The V gene's germline CDR1 is SQVTM and CDR2 ANQGSEA. This CDR3 spans 14 amino acids. The CDR3 sequence: CSVAKGGLNTEAFF. The CDR3 region has the DNA TGCAGCGTTGCAAAAGGGGGTTTGAACACTGAAGCTTTCTTT.

This chain links TRBV19 with TRBJ1-6; D might be TRBD1 (5 bases). Trimming shortened V by 3 bases and J by 7 bases, and 10 bases separated the two germline ends. Germline V gene data show CDR1 as LNHDA and CDR2 as SQIVND (reference sequence). The CDR3 has 14 amino acids. CDR3 in DNA: TGTGCCAGTAGTATCGGGGGGACCAATTCACCCCTCCACTTT. Translated, it gives CASSIGGTNSPLHF.

The CDR3, as DNA: TGTGCCTGGAATAGGGCGGAGGGCACTGAAGCTTTCTTT. This codes for CAWNRAEGTEAFF. The rearrangement joins TRBV30 to TRBJ1-1; the D is unclear. The germline CDR1 and CDR2 sequences are GTSNPN and SVGIG (reference sequence). This CDR3 spans 13 amino acids. V shed 4 bases and J shed 4 bases, with 13 bases lying between them. Using reference TRBV30 and TRBJ1-1 for the parts outside the CDR3, the full variable domain is SQTIHQWPATLVQPVGSPLSLECTVEGTSNPNLYWYRQAAGRGLQLLFYSVGIGQISSEVPQNLSASRPQDRQFILSSKKLLLSDSGFYLCAWNRAEGTEAFFGQGTRLTVV.

V gene TRBV12-3 or TRBV12-4 combines with J gene TRBJ1-6, with D unresolved. The CDR3 extends over 13 amino acids. Trimming took off 3 bases at V and 7 bases at J, with 7 bases between the two ends. The CDR3 bases are TGTGCCAGCAGTTTGACAACAAATTCACCCCTCCACTTT. Encoded protein: CASSLTTNSPLHF.

V and J are TRBV10-3 and TRBJ2-7, with D possibly matching TRBD1 (6 bases). The CDR3 totals 14 residues. CDR1 and CDR2 (germline): ENHRY, SYGVKD. The germline V and J ends were trimmed by 7 bases and 0 bases, with 13 bases remaining between them. In nucleotides, the CDR3 is TGTGCCATCAAGGGGGACCGGAGCTCCTACGAGCAGTACTTC. The encoded protein is CAIKGDRSSYEQYF.